The clone carrying this T cell receptor beta chain has only a few counts. Its antigen remains unidentified. V was shortened by 2 bases and J by 7 bases, with 9 bases between the two germline ends. Germline lookup yields CDR1 GTSNPN and CDR2 SVGIG (reference sequence). The CDR3 is 11 amino acids. This entry belongs to a study of response to subunit inactivated influenza vaccine. Study-level points and caveats: The study's authors posited that every seasonal influenza vaccination enlists few new T cells.

Each CDR3 protein gets one entry after TCRdb re-called the RT-PCR reads with MiXCR. The sample has under 550,000 distinct CDR3 sequences; around 7.9% are singletons. Sequenced here: PBMCs from blood, sampled around 25 months after vaccination. This receptor was taken from a man between 50 and 70 years old who received an inactivated influenza vaccine. The V call is TRBV30, the J call TRBJ2-7; D uncertain. The CDR3 loop reads CAWSRNYEQYF. In DNA form, the CDR3 reads TGTGCCTGGAGTCGGAACTATGAGCAGTACTTC.